The TCR beta chain under discussion was sequenced for a study of T cells after yellow fever vaccination. Whole-study results and caveats: A small share of clonotypes appeared in both CD4 and CD8 compartments. Subsequent to the booster, the majority of primary-vaccination clones reappeared (less than 97% CD4, 88% CD8).

In germline, CDR1 is SGHRS, CDR2 YFSETQ. The CDR3 totals 18 residues. V was pared by 0 bases and J by 2 bases, with 4 bases of the junction left unmatched. UMIs and a universal primer site were added when TCR cDNA was made by 5'RACE template switching. A single record per CDR3 protein comes from TCRdb applying MiXCR to the 5' RACE reads. The repertoire holds 350,000 to 450,000 distinct CDR3 sequences, over 5% seen once, with approximately 16% in the top ten. At least ten counts were recorded for this clonotype. What it binds is unknown. The specimen was PBMCs, collected 5 days after the yellow fever booster vaccination. V and J are TRBV5-1 and TRBJ2-6; 11 bases align to TRBD2. The origin of this receptor is a man under 40 who received the YFV17D yellow fever vaccine. As DNA, the CDR3 is TGCGCCAGCAGCTTGGAGTTAGCGGGAGGGCCTGGGGCCAACGTCCTGACTTTC. It encodes CASSLELAGGPGANVLTF.